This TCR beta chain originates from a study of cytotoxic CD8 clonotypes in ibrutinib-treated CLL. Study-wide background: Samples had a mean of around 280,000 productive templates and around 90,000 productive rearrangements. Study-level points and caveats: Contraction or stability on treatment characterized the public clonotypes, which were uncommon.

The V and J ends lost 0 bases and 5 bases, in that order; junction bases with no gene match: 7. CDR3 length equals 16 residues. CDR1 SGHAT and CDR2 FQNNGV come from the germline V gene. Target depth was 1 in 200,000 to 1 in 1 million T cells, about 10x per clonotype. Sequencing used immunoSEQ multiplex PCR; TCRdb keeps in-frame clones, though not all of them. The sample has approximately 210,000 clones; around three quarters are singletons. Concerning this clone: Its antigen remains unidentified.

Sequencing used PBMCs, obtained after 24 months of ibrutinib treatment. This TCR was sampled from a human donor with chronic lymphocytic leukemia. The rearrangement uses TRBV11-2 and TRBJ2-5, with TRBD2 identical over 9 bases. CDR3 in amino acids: CASSLELREGLETQYF. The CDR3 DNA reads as TGTGCCAGCAGCTTAGAGTTGCGGGAGGGCCTTGAGACCCAGTACTTC.